This T cell receptor beta chain was identified during a study of T-cell memory formation after mild COVID-19. General study points: Balance between CD4 and CD8 was seen in clones contracting day 15 to 85, and a CD4+ lean was seen in later expanders. Second-wave clones with a day 37 peak had unconfirmed SARS-CoV-2 specificity.

The CDR3 runs to 12 residues. CDR1 and CDR2 from the germline V gene are DFQATT and SNEGSKA (reference sequence). V shed 0 bases and J shed 4 bases, with 5 bases lying between them. It was 5'RACE with constant-segment primers that produced the TCR alpha and TCR beta cDNA libraries, which carried sample barcodes and UMIs. MiXCR, run by TCRdb on the 5' RACE reads, gives a single entry per CDR3 protein. In the table there are about 450,000 distinct CDR3 sequences, under 25% of which are singletons. This clonotype was seen just once. Its antigen remains unidentified. The sequence derives from an adult woman who had mild COVID-19 (a few samples of this study predate the infection). Cell type and time point are not known. Sequencing was carried out using PBMCs or a T cell subset sorted from them (not recorded which). J is TRBJ2-3 and V is TRBV20-1; unclear D gene. CDR3 sequence (DNA): TGCAGTGCTAGAGATCCCCCAGATACGCAGTATTTT. This sequence encodes CSARDPPDTQYF.